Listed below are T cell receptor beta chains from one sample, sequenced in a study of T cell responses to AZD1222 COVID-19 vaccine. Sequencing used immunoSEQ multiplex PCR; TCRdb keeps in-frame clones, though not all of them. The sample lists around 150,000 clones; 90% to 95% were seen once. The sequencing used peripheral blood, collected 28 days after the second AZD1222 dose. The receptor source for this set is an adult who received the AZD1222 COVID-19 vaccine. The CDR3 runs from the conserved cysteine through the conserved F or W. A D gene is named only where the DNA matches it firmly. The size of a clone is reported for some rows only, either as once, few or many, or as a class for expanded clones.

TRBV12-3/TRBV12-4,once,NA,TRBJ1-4,TGTGCCAGCAGTTTATGGGAAAAACTGTTTTTT,CASSLWEKLFF
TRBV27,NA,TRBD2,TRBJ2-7,TGTGCCAGCAGGTCTAGCGGGGGCCGCTACGAGCAGTACTTC,CASRSSGGRYEQYF
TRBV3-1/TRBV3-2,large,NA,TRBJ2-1,TGTGCCAGCAGCCAAGGGGAAGGGTCCTACAATGAGCAGTTCTTC,CASSQGEGSYNEQFF
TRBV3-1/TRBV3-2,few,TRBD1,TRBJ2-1,TGTGCCAGCAGCCGATCGACAGGGGGTGAGCAGTTCTTC,CASSRSTGGEQFF
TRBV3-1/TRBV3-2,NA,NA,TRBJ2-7,TGTGCCAGCAGCCAAGATGCGGTCGAGAGCTACGAGCAGTACTTC,CASSQDAVESYEQYF
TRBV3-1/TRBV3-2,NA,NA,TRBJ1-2,TGTGCCAGCAGGGAGCATGCAGGCAATGGCTACACCTTC,CASREHAGNGYTF
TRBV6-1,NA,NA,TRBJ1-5,TGTGCCAGCAGTGAATCTCAGGCGGCGGGGTTGTTTCAGCCCCAGCATTTT,CASSESQAAGLFQPQHF
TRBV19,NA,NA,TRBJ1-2,TGCGCCAGTACCCTCGACAGGCGGGGTGGCTACACCTTC,CASTLDRRGGYTF
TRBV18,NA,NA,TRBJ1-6,TGTGCCAGCTCACGGGCGGAAACTAATTCACCCCTCCACTTT,CASSRAETNSPLHF
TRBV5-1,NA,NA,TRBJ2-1,TGCGCCAGCAGCTTGGCGGATATATCGGGGATCTACAATGAGCAGTTCTTC,CASSLADISGIYNEQFF
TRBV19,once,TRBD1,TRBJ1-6,TGTGCCAGTAGTAGATCCCTACAGGGGAGGAATTCACCCCTCCACTTT,CASSRSLQGRNSPLHF
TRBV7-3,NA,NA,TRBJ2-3,TGTGCCAGCAGCTTACAGGGACCCAGCACAGATACGCAGTATTTT,CASSLQGPSTDTQYF
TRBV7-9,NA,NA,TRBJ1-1,TGTGCCAGCAGCTTATGGGCCTCGACAGACACTGAAGCTTTCTTT,CASSLWASTDTEAFF
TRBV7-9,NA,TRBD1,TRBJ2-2,TGTGCCAGCAGCAGACAGGGGTCGGCCGGGGAGCTGTTTTTT,CASSRQGSAGELFF
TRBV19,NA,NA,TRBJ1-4,TGTGCCAGTAGTATATGGGTACAGGGTAATGAAAAACTGTTTTTT,CASSIWVQGNEKLFF